This TCR beta chain came from a study of blood T cell repertoires in COVID-19. Using immunoSEQ multiplex PCR, the repertoire was profiled, and TCRdb retains in-frame clones only, with some absent. The table records 250,000 to 400,000 clones, 75% to 90% of them present only once. CDR3 length: 17 amino acids. The V gene's germline CDR1 is LGHDT and CDR2 YNNKEL (reference sequence). The V gene end was trimmed by 4 bases and the J gene end by 4 bases; junction bases not matched to a gene: 12. V and J are TRBV3-1 (or the pseudogene TRBV3-2) and TRBJ2-2; TRBD2 aligns across 7 bases. The material sequenced was peripheral blood. The TCR sequence derives from a woman between 25 and 40 years old with COVID-19, enrolled during active disease. The CDR3 bases are TGTGCCAGCAGCCCTACACGGGGGGTGGAACGCACCGGGGAGCTGTTTTTT. Its protein is CASSPTRGVERTGELFF.